Shown below are 2 T cell receptor beta chains from a single sample sequenced in a study of T cell changes during pregnancy in multiple sclerosis. Here immunoSEQ multiplex PCR was the method, and the copy in TCRdb shows in-frame clones only, minus some. The data show some 96,000 clones, 92% seen once. The sample in question was peripheral blood, obtained after pregnancy. The receptor set was obtained from a female donor with multiple sclerosis, enrolled in a pregnancy study.

The J gene is TRBJ1-1, the V gene TRBV28; 9 nucleotides align to TRBD1. The CDR3 extends over 18 amino acids. V trimming: 1 base; J trimming: 3 bases; junction bases outside the gene matches: 12. Germline V gene lookup returns CDR1 MDHEN and CDR2 SYDVKM. The CDR3 protein is CASSLLYGTGREDTEAFF. In nucleotides, the CDR3 is TGTGCCAGCAGTTTATTGTACGGGACAGGGAGGGAGGACACTGAAGCTTTCTTT.

A single count supports this clone. The V and J genes are TRBV4-1 and TRBJ2-2, with D possibly being TRBD1 (5 bases). This CDR3 comprises 14 residues. CDR1 MGHRA and CDR2 YSYEKL come from the germline V gene. Trimming stripped 0 bases from V and 5 bases from J, with 7 bases between. CDR3 sequence: CASSQESGTGELFF. The CDR3 bases are TGCGCCAGCAGCCAAGAATCAGGGACCGGGGAGCTGTTTTTT.